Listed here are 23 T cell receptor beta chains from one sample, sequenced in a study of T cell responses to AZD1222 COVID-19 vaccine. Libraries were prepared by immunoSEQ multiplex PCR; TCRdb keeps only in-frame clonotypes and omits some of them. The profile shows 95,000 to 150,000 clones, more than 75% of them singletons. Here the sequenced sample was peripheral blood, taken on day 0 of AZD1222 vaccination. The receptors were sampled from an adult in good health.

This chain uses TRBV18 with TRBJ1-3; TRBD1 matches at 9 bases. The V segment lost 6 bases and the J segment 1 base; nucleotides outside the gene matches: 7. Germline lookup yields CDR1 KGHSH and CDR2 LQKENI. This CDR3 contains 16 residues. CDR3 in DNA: TGTGCCAGCTCCCCGACAGGGACAGGGTCTGGAAACACCATATATTTT. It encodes CASSPTGTGSGNTIYF.

The CDR3 is CASSSYRGFPPEAFF. In nucleotides, the CDR3 is TGTGCCAGCAGCTCGTACAGGGGTTTTCCTCCTGAAGCTTTCTTT. The J gene is TRBJ1-1, the V gene TRBV7-2; 7 bases are a match to TRBD1. The germline CDR1 and CDR2 sequences are SGHTA and FQGNSA. Trimming removed 4 bases from V and 6 bases from J; junction bases left unmatched: 11. The CDR3 has 15 amino acids.

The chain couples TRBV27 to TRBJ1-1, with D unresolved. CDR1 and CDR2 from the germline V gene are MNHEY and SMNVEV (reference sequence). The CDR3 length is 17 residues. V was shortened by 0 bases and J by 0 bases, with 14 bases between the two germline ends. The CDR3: CASSLSRTSSMNTEAFF. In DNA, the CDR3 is TGTGCCAGCAGTTTATCCCGGACCTCATCCATGAACACTGAAGCTTTCTTT.

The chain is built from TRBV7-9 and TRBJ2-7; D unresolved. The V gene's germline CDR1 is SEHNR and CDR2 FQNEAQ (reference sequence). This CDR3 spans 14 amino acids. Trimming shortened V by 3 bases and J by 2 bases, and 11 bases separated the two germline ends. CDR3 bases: TGTGCCAGCAGCTTGAGCGCGACCACCTACGAGCAGTACTTC. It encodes CASSLSATTYEQYF.

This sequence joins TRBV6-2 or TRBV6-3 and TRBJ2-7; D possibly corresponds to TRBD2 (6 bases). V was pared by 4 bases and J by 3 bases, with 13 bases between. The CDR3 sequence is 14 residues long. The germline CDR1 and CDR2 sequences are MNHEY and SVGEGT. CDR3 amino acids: CASSSDTSSYEQYF. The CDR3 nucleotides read TGTGCCAGCAGTTCCGATACTAGCAGCTACGAGCAGTACTTC.

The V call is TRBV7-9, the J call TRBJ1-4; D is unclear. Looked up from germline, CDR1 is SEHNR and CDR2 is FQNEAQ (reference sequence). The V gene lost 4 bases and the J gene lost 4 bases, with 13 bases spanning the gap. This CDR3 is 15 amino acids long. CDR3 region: CASSSGWGINEKLFF. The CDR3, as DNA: TGTGCCAGCAGCTCTGGATGGGGAATTAATGAAAAACTGTTTTTT.

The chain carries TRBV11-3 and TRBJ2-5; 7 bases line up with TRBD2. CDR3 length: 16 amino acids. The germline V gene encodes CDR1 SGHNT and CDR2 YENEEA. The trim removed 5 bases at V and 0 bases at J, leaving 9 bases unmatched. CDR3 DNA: TGTGCCAGCAGCCGAATCAAAGGGACTAACCAAGAGACCCAGTACTTC. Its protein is CASSRIKGTNQETQYF.

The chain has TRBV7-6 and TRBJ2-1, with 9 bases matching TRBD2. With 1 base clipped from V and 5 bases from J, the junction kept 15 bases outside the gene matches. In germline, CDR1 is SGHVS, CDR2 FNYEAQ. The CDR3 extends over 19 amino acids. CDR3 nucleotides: TGTGCCAGCAGCTTAGAGCCGATTCTAGCGGGGCTCACCAACAATGAGCAGTTCTTC. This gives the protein CASSLEPILAGLTNNEQFF.

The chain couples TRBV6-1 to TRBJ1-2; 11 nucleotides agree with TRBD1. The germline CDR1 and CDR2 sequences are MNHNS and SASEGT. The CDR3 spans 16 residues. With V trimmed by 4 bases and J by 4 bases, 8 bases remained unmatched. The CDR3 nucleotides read TGTGCCAGCAGTGTTCGGACAGGGGGCGATGGCTATGGCTACACCTTC. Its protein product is CASSVRTGGDGYGYTF.

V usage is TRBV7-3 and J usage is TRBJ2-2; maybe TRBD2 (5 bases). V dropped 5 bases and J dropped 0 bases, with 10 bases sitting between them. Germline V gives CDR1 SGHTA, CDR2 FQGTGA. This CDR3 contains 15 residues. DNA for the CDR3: TGTGCCAGCAGCCCGCGGGCCTCGAACACCGGGGAGCTGTTTTTT. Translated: CASSPRASNTGELFF.

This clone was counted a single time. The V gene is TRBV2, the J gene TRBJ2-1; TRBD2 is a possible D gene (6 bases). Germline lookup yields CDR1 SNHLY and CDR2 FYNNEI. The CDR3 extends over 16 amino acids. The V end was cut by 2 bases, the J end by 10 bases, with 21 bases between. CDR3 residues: CASSEFGTSLRSEQFF. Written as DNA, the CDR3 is TGTGCCAGCAGTGAATTCGGGACTTCTCTTCGGTCCGAGCAGTTCTTC.

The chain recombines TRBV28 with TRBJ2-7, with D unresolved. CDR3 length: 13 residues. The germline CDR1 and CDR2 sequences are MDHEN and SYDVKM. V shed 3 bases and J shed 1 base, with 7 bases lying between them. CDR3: CASSLPVSYEQYF. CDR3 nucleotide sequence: TGTGCCAGCAGTTTGCCGGTATCCTACGAGCAGTACTTC.

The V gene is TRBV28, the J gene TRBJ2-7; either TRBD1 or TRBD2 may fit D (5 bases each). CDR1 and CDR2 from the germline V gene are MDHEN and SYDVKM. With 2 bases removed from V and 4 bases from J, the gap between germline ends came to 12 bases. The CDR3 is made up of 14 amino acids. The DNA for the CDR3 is TGTGCCAGCAGTTTAGGAGGCAGGGTATACGAGCAGTACTTC. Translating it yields CASSLGGRVYEQYF.

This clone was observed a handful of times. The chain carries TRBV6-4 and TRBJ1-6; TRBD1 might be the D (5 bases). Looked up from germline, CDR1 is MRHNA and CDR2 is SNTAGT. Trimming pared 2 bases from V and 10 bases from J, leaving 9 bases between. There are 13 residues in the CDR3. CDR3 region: CASSDRDGSPLHF. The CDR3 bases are TGTGCCAGCAGTGACAGGGACGGGTCACCCCTCCACTTT.

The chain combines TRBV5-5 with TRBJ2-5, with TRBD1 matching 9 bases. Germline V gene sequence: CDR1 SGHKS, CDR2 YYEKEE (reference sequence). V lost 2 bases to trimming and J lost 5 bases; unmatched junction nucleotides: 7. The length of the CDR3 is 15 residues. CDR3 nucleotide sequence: TGTGCCAGCAGCTTCCGGGACAGGGTACCGGAGACCCAGTACTTC. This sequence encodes CASSFRDRVPETQYF.

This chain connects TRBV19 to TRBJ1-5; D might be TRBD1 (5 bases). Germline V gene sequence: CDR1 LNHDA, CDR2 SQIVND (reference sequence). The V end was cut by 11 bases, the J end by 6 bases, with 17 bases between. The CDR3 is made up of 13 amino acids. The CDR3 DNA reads TGTGCCGGCGGCGGGACCCACCCTCAGCCCCAGCATTTT. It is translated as CAGGGTHPQPQHF.

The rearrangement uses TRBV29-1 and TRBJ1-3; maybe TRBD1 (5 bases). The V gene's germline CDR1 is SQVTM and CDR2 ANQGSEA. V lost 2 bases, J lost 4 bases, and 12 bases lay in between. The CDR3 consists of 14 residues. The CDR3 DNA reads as TGCAGCGTTGAATTGGCAGGGTCCGGAAACACCATATATTTT. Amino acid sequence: CSVELAGSGNTIYF.

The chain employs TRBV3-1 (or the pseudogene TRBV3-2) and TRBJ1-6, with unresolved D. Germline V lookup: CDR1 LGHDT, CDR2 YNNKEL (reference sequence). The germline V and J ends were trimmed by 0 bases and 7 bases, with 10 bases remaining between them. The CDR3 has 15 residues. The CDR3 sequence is CASSQDPGWNSPLHF. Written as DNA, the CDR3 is TGTGCCAGCAGCCAAGACCCGGGTTGGAATTCACCCCTCCACTTT.

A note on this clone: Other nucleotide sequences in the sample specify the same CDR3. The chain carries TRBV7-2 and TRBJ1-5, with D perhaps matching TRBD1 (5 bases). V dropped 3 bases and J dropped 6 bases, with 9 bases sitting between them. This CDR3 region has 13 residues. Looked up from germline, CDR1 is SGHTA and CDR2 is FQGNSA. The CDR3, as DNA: TGTGCCAGCAGCTTCCAGGGCGGTCAGCCCCAGCATTTT. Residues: CASSFQGGQPQHF.

The DNA for the CDR3 is TGTGCCAGCAGTCTACAGGGCCGGGGTTCACCCCTCCACTTT. Protein sequence: CASSLQGRGSPLHF. This chain joins TRBV5-5 and TRBJ1-6; perhaps TRBD1 as D (6 bases). The length of the CDR3 is 14 residues. Germline V gives CDR1 SGHKS, CDR2 YYEKEE (reference sequence). The V end lost 5 bases, the J end lost 9 bases, and 15 bases lay between the germline ends.

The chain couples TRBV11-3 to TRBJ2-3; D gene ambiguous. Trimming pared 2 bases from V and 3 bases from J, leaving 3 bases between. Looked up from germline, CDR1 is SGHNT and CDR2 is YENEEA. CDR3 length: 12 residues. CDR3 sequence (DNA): TGTGCCAGCAGCTTAATGACAGATACGCAGTATTTT. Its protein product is CASSLMTDTQYF.

The CDR3, as DNA: TGCAGCGTCTTAGGACAGTTCGACACTGAAGCTTTCTTT. Residues: CSVLGQFDTEAFF. The V and J genes are TRBV29-1 and TRBJ1-1; D perhaps matches TRBD1 (6 bases). The CDR3 contains 13 residues. CDR1 is SQVTM, CDR2 ANQGSEA, per germline. Trimming stripped 6 bases from V and 3 bases from J, with 14 bases between.

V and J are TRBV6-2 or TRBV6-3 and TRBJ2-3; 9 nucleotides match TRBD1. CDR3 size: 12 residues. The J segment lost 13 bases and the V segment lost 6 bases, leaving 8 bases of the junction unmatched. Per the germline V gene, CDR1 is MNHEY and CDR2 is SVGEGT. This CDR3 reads CASSRGQGKEYF. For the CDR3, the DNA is TGTGCCAGCAGCCGGGGACAGGGCAAGGAGTATTTT.